Presented here are 26 T cell receptor beta chains from one specimen sequenced in a study of blood T cell repertoires in COVID-19. Using immunoSEQ multiplex PCR, the repertoire was profiled, and TCRdb retains in-frame clones only, with some absent. The sample lists about 160,000 clones, around nine tenths occurring once. Sequences were obtained from peripheral blood. These TCRs come from a woman between 70 and 85 years old with COVID-19, enrolled during active disease.

The CDR3 coding sequence is TGTGCCAGCAGCCAAGGCGGGACAGTTGGGACTGAAGCTTTCTTT. Translated: CASSQGGTVGTEAFF. V gene TRBV4-2 combines with J gene TRBJ1-1; TRBD1 agrees at 7 bases. Germline V CDR1 and CDR2: LGHNA, YNFKEQ. J gave up 5 bases and V 1 base, and 7 bases lay outside the gene matches. CDR3 size: 15 residues.

The rearrangement joins TRBV5-6 to TRBJ1-4, with no clear D. V lost 3 bases and J lost 2, with 8 bases in between. Germline V CDR1 and CDR2: SGHDT, YYEEEE. The CDR3 consists of 14 residues. CDR3 region: CASSWKRTNEKLFF. The CDR3 DNA is TGTGCCAGCAGCTGGAAGCGGACTAATGAAAAACTGTTTTTT.

The V gene is TRBV5-1, the J gene TRBJ2-1, with a tentative D call TRBD1 (5 bases). V lost 4 bases to trimming and J lost 5 bases, with 10 bases between them. CDR1 SGHRS and CDR2 YFSETQ come from the germline V gene. This CDR3 is 13 amino acids long. The DNA for the CDR3 is TGCGCCAGCAGCGTCCCAGGGAACAATGAGCAGTTCTTC. Amino acid sequence: CASSVPGNNEQFF.

The CDR3 loop is CASSKVPHRAYGYTF. The CDR3, as DNA: TGTGCCAGCAGCAAGGTACCCCACAGGGCCTATGGCTACACCTTC. The chain recombines TRBV21-1 with TRBJ1-2; the table assigns TRBD1, which was not confirmed against the DNA. TRBV21-1 is a recognized pseudogene. CDR3 length: 15 residues.

V and J are TRBV5-1 and TRBJ1-6; a weak D match, TRBD1 (5 bases). CDR1 and CDR2 (germline): SGHRS, YFSETQ. This CDR3 has 18 residues. Trimming removed 3 bases from V and 3 bases from J, with 19 bases in between. CDR3 nucleotides: TGCGCCAGCAGCTCGCACACCGACAGTGCCCTCTATAATTCACCCCTCCACTTT. Its translation is CASSSHTDSALYNSPLHF.

The rearrangement uses TRBV2 and TRBJ2-5; D may be TRBD1 (5 bases). The germline gives CDR1 SNHLY, CDR2 FYNNEI. Trimming left V 0 bases short and J 7 bases short, with 12 bases between. This CDR3 spans 14 amino acids. The CDR3 loop is CASSEAAGKGTQYF. The CDR3 nucleotides read TGTGCCAGCAGTGAAGCAGCAGGGAAGGGGACCCAGTACTTC.

The chain employs TRBV5-4 and TRBJ2-7, with D perhaps TRBD2 (6 bases). Trimming removed 4 bases at V and 4 bases at J, with 18 bases between. There are 15 residues in the CDR3. CDR1 and CDR2 from the germline V gene are SGHNT and YYREEE (reference sequence). The CDR3 here is CASSPSRGGLYEQYF. The CDR3 DNA is TGTGCCAGCAGCCCGAGCCGGGGAGGACTTTACGAGCAGTACTTC.

This clone appeared once. The rearrangement uses TRBV7-2 and TRBJ1-2; 9 bases are a match to TRBD1. In germline, CDR1 is SGHTA, CDR2 FQGNSA. The length of the CDR3 is 15 residues. The J segment lost 5 bases and the V segment lost 5 bases, leaving 9 bases of the junction unmatched. CDR3 sequence (DNA): TGTGCCAGCAGCCGCCCGGGACAGGGTATTTATGGCTACACCTTC. This sequence encodes CASSRPGQGIYGYTF.

The CDR3, as DNA: TGCGCCAGCAGCCAAGGTATCCCCGGGACAGCGAACACTGAAGCTTTCTTT. Translated: CASSQGIPGTANTEAFF. The chain links TRBV4-1 to TRBJ1-1, with TRBD1 matching over 7 bases. Trimming took 1 base from V and 1 from J; bases not matched to a gene: 9. CDR3 length: 17 residues. Per germline, CDR1 MGHRA and CDR2 YSYEKL.

This chain connects TRBV27 to TRBJ1-2, with TRBD1 matching over 9 bases. J gave up 4 bases and V 5 bases, and 8 bases lay outside the gene matches. The germline gives CDR1 MNHEY, CDR2 SMNVEV (reference sequence). This CDR3 comprises 15 residues. The CDR3 loop is CASSATGGAGYGYTF. The CDR3 DNA sequence: TGTGCCAGCAGTGCAACAGGGGGCGCTGGCTATGGCTACACCTTC.

The chain uses TRBV28 and TRBJ1-6, with 8 bases identical to TRBD1. Looked up from germline, CDR1 is MDHEN and CDR2 is SYDVKM. V lost 6 bases and J lost 0; bases outside the gene matches: 1. This CDR3 comprises 15 residues. The CDR3 region is CASSTGGSYNSPLHF. In DNA form, the CDR3 reads TGTGCCAGCAGCACAGGGGGCTCCTATAATTCACCCCTCCACTTT.

This clone was recorded at least ten times. The rearrangement uses TRBV6-6 and TRBJ1-5, with 7 nucleotides matching TRBD1. Per the germline V gene, CDR1 is MNHNY and CDR2 is SVGAGI (reference sequence). With V trimmed by 1 base and J by 5 bases, 5 bases remained unmatched. The CDR3 totals 15 residues. Here the CDR3 DNA reads TGTGCCAGCAGTTACTACACAGGGGTGGATCAGCCCCAGCATTTT. As protein: CASSYYTGVDQPQHF.

The gene calls are TRBV5-6 and TRBJ1-1; 8 positions match TRBD1. The CDR3 consists of 14 residues. V lost 0 bases to trimming and J lost 6 bases; unmatched junction nucleotides: 4. CDR1 is SGHDT and CDR2 is YYEEEE in the germline V gene. The CDR3 DNA is TGTGCCAGCAGCTTGGGGACAGGGCGGGCTGAAGCTTTCTTT. Its protein is CASSLGTGRAEAFF.

The chain uses TRBV11-2 and TRBJ1-6; D is ambiguous. The CDR3 extends over 15 amino acids. V lost 5 bases and J 5 bases, leaving 13 bases between the germline ends. Germline values: CDR1 SGHAT, CDR2 FQNNGV. CDR3 sequence (DNA): TGTGCCAGCAGCCCACTCGCGGCCGATAATTCACCCCTCCACTTT. Encoded protein: CASSPLAADNSPLHF.

J is TRBJ1-1 and V is TRBV7-9, with 7 bases aligning to TRBD1. The CDR3 covers 13 residues. Germline V gene sequence: CDR1 SEHNR, CDR2 FQNEAQ (reference sequence). The V and J ends lost 5 bases and 10 bases, in that order; junction bases with no gene match: 10. The CDR3 is CASSAADRVLAFF. DNA of the CDR3: TGTGCCAGCAGCGCCGCTGACAGGGTTCTAGCTTTCTTT.

V usage is TRBV2 and J usage is TRBJ2-1, with 10 positions matching TRBD1. This CDR3 is built from 15 residues. Germline CDR1 and CDR2: SNHLY and FYNNEI. The V and J ends lost 6 bases and 2 bases, in that order; junction bases with no gene match: 4. The CDR3: CASREDRGAYNEQFF. The DNA for the CDR3 is TGTGCCAGCAGGGAGGACAGGGGGGCCTACAATGAGCAGTTCTTC. Looking up the rest from reference TRBV2 and TRBJ2-1 gives the full variable domain: EPEVTQTPSHQVTQMGQEVILRCVPISNHLYFYWYRQILGQKVEFLVSFYNNEISEKSEIFDDQFSVERPDGSNFTLKIRSTKLEDSAMYFCASREDRGAYNEQFFGPGTRLTVL.

The chain carries TRBV5-6 and TRBJ2-7, with unresolved D. The CDR3 loop spans 10 amino acids. Trimming shortened V by 2 bases and J by 6 bases, and 3 bases separated the two germline ends. Germline-derived CDR1 and CDR2 are SGHDT and YYEEEE. The CDR3 here is CASSFLEQYF. DNA for the CDR3: TGTGCCAGCAGCTTTCTCGAGCAGTACTTC.

The chain combines TRBV6-5 with TRBJ2-5; 7 bases line up with TRBD1. CDR3 length: 15 residues. The V segment lost 2 bases and the J segment 2 bases; nucleotides outside the gene matches: 5. Germline V gives CDR1 MNHEY, CDR2 SVGAGI. The CDR3, as DNA: TGTGCCAGCAGTTACGAAGGGACAGCTCAAGAGACCCAGTACTTC. It specifies CASSYEGTAQETQYF.

This chain connects TRBV18 to TRBJ1-5; possibly TRBD1 for D (6 bases). The CDR3 length is 15 residues. The germline V and J ends were trimmed by 4 bases and 2 bases, with 12 bases remaining between them. The germline V gene has CDR1 KGHSH and CDR2 LQKENI. The CDR3 coding sequence is TGTGCCAGCTCACGAGACAGGTATCGCAATCAGCCCCAGCATTTT. Translation: CASSRDRYRNQPQHF.

The V call is TRBV29-1, the J call TRBJ1-2; 7 nucleotides align to TRBD1. The CDR3 is 15 amino acids. Germline V gene data show CDR1 as SQVTM and CDR2 as ANQGSEA. The V gene end was trimmed by 5 bases and the J gene end by 3 bases; junction bases not matched to a gene: 12. This CDR3 is CSVRARGGAYYGYTF. In DNA form, the CDR3 reads TGCAGCGTTCGGGCCAGAGGGGGCGCCTACTATGGCTACACCTTC.

The V and J genes are TRBV4-1 and TRBJ1-2; D unresolved. Germline lookup yields CDR1 MGHRA and CDR2 YSYEKL. The CDR3 contains 15 residues. Trimming shortened V by 4 bases and J by 2 bases, and 14 bases separated the two germline ends. The CDR3 is CASSRAGTINYGYTF. DNA of the CDR3: TGCGCCAGCAGCCGGGCCGGAACAATCAACTATGGCTACACCTTC.

This chain uses TRBV5-4 with TRBJ1-6, with 8 bases aligning to TRBD1. This CDR3 has 14 amino acids. V lost 0 bases to trimming and J lost 10 bases; unmatched junction nucleotides: 3. CDR1 is SGHNT and CDR2 is YYREEE in the germline V gene (reference sequence). The CDR3 DNA reads TGTGCCAGCAGCTTGGAGGACAGGGTCTCACCCCTCCACTTT. Encoded protein: CASSLEDRVSPLHF. The variable domain in full, completed from reference TRBV5-4 and TRBJ1-6, reads ETGVTQSPTHLIKTRGQQVTLRCSSQSGHNTVSWYQQALGQGPQFIFQYYREEENGRGNFPPRFSGLQFPNYSSELNVNALELDDSALYLCASSLEDRVSPLHFGNGTRLTVT.

The chain combines TRBV5-5 with TRBJ2-1; 10 positions agree with TRBD1. The trim removed 4 bases at V and 6 bases at J, leaving 7 bases unmatched. This CDR3 contains 15 residues. Germline assignment: CDR1 SGHKS and CDR2 YYEKEE (reference sequence). The chain's CDR3 is CASSSTGQGINEQFF. In DNA form, the CDR3 reads TGTGCCAGCAGCAGCACGGGACAGGGGATCAATGAGCAGTTCTTC.

This chain uses TRBV10-2 with TRBJ1-6; no clear D gene. The CDR3 totals 19 residues. Germline CDR1 is WSHSY and CDR2 is SAAADI. V dropped 2 bases and J dropped 0 bases, with 17 bases sitting between them. CDR3 DNA sequence: TGCGCCAGCAGTGAGCAGGCCGCGCGTTCGAGCTCCTATAATTCACCCCTCCACTTT. Protein: CASSEQAARSSSYNSPLHF.

This clone was detected a few times. The rearrangement uses TRBV5-1 and TRBJ2-7; the match to TRBD1 covers 10 bases. The CDR3 extends over 17 amino acids. Germline CDR1 reads SGHRS; CDR2 reads YFSETQ. V trimming: 1 base; J trimming: 4 bases; junction bases outside the gene matches: 11. CDR3 in amino acids: CASSLLPPTGGAYEQYF. The CDR3, as DNA: TGCGCCAGCAGCTTGTTGCCCCCGACAGGGGGCGCGTACGAGCAGTACTTC.

The chain has TRBV10-3 and TRBJ2-1; D is perhaps TRBD1 (6 bases). CDR3 length: 16 amino acids. In germline, CDR1 is ENHRY, CDR2 SYGVKD. The germline V and J ends were trimmed by 0 bases and 0 bases, with 9 bases remaining between them. The CDR3 DNA sequence: TGTGCCATCAGTGAGTCCGGGACAAGCTCCTACAATGAGCAGTTCTTC. The encoded protein is CAISESGTSSYNEQFF.